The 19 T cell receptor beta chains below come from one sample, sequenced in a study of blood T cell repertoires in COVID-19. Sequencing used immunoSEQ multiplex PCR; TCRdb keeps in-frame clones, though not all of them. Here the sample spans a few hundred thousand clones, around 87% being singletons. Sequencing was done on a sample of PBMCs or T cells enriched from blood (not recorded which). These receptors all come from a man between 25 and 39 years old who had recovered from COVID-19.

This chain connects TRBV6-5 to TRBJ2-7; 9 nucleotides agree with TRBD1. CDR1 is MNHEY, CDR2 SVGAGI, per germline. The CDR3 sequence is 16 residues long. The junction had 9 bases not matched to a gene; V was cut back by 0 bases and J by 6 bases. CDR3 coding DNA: TGTGCCAGCAGTTACTCCCCGGGACAGGGTCCATCCGAGCAGTACTTC. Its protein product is CASSYSPGQGPSEQYF.

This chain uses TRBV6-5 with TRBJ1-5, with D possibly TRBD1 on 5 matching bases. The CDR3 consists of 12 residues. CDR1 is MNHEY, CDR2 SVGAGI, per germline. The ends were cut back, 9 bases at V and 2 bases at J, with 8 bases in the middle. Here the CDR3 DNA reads TGTGCCAGTGCGACAGGCAATCAGCCCCAGCATTTT. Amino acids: CASATGNQPQHF.

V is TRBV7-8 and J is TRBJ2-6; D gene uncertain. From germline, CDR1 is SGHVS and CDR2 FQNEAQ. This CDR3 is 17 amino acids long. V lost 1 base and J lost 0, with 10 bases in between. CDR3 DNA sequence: TGTGCCAGCAGCTTAGTACGGCAGGCCTCTGGGGCCAACGTCCTGACTTTC. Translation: CASSLVRQASGANVLTF.

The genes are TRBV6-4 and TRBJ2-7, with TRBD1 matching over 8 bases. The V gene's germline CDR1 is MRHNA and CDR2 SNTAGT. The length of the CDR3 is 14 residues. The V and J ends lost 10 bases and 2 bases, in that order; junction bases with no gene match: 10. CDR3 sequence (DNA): TGTGCCACCGCCCTGGACAGGGTTCCCTACGAGCAGTACTTC. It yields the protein CATALDRVPYEQYF.

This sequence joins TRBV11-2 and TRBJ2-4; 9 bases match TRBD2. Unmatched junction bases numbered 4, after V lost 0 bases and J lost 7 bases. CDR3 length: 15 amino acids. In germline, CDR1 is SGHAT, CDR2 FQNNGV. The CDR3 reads CASSLEAGGLNIQYF. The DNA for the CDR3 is TGTGCCAGCAGCTTAGAGGCGGGGGGGCTGAACATTCAGTACTTC.

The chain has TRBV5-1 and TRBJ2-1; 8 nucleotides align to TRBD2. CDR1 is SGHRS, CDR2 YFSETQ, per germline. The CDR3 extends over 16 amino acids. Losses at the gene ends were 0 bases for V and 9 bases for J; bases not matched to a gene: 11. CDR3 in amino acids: CASSLAGARGEPEQFF. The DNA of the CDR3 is TGCGCCAGCAGCTTGGCCGGAGCGCGGGGGGAGCCTGAGCAGTTCTTC.

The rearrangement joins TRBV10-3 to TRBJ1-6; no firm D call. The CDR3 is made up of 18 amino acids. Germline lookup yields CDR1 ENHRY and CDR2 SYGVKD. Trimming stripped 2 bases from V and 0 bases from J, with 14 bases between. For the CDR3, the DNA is TGTGCCATCAGTGAGGAAGGAAGGGAGGGCTCCTATAATTCACCCCTCCACTTT. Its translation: CAISEEGREGSYNSPLHF.

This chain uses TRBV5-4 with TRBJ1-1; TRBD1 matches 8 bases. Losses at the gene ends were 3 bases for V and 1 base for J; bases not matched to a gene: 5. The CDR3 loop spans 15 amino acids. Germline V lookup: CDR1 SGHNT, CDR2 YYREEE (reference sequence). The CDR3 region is CASSSRTGTNTEAFF. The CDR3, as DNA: TGTGCCAGCAGCTCCAGGACAGGGACGAACACTGAAGCTTTCTTT.

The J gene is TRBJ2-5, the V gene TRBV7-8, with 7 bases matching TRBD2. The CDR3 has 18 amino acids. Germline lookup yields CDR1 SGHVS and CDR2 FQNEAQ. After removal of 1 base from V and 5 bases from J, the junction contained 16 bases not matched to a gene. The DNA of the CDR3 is TGTGCCAGCAGCTTAGGTTCTGCTAGCGGTCCCCAAAGGGAGACCCAGTACTTC. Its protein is CASSLGSASGPQRETQYF.

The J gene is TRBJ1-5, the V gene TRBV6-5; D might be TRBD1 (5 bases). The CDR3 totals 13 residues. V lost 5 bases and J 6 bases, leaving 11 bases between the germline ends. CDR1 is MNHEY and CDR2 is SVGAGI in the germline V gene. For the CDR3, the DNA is TGTGCCAGCAGTAAGGGTACAGGTCAGCCCCAGCATTTT. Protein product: CASSKGTGQPQHF.

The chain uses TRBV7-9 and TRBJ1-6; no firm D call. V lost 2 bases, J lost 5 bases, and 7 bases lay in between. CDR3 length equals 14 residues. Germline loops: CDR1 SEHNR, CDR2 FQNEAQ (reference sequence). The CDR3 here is CASSLYQNNSPLHF. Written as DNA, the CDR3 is TGTGCCAGCAGCTTATACCAGAATAATTCACCCCTCCACTTT. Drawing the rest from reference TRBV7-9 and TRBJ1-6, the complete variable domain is DTGVSQNPRHKITKRGQNVTFRCDPISEHNRLYWYRQTLGQGPEFLTYFQNEAQLEKSRLLSDRFSAERPKGSFSTLEIQRTEQGDSAMYLCASSLYQNNSPLHFGNGTRLTVT.

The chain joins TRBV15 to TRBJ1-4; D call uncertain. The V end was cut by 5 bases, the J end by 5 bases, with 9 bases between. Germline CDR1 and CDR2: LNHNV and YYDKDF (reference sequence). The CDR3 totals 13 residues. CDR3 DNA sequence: TGTGCCACCAGCCTGGAGAGGAATGAAAAACTGTTTTTT. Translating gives CATSLERNEKLFF.

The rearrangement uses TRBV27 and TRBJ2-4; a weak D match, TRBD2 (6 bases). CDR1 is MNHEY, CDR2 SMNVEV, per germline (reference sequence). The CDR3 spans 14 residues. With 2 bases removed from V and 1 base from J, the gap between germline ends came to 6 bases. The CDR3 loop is CASSLGGAKNIQYF. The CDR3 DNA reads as TGTGCCAGCAGTTTAGGAGGGGCCAAAAACATTCAGTACTTC.

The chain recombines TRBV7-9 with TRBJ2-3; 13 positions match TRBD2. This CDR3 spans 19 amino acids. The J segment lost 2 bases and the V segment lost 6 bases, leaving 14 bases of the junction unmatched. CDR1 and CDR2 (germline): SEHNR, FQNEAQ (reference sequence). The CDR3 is CASSKLAGGPSLVTDTQYF. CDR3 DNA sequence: TGTGCCAGCAGTAAACTAGCGGGAGGGCCCTCCCTTGTCACAGATACGCAGTATTTT. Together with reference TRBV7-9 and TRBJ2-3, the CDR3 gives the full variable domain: DTGVSQNPRHKITKRGQNVTFRCDPISEHNRLYWYRQTLGQGPEFLTYFQNEAQLEKSRLLSDRFSAERPKGSFSTLEIQRTEQGDSAMYLCASSKLAGGPSLVTDTQYFGPGTRLTVL.

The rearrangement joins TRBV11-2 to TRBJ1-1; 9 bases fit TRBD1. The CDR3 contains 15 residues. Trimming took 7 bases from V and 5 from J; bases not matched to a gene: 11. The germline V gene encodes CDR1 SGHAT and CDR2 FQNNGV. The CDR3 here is CASTSGQGLQTEAFF. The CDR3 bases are TGTGCCAGCACCTCGGGACAGGGTTTACAGACTGAAGCTTTCTTT.

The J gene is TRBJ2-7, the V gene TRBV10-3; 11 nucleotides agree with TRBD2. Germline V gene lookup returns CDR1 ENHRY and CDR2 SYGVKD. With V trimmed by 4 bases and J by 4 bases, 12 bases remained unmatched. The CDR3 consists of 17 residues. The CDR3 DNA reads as TGTGCCATCAGTGGCACTACCTCGGGACTAGCGGTATACGAGCAGTACTTC. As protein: CAISGTTSGLAVYEQYF.

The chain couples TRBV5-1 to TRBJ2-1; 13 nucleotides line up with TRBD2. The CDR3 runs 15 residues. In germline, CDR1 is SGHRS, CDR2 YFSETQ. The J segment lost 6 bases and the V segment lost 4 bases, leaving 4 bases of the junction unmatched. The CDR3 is CASSPGTSGANEQFF. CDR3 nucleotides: TGCGCCAGCAGCCCCGGGACTAGCGGGGCCAATGAGCAGTTCTTC.

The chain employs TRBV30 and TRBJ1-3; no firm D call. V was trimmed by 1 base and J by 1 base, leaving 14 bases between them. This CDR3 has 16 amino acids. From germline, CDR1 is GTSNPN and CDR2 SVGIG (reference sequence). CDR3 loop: CAWSGPGAGSGNTIYF. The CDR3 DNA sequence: TGTGCCTGGAGTGGGCCGGGTGCGGGGTCTGGAAACACCATATATTTT.

CDR3 amino acids: CASSLDDRGSYNEQFF. As DNA, the CDR3 is TGCGCCAGCAGCTTGGACGACCGCGGGAGTTACAATGAGCAGTTCTTC. The J gene is TRBJ2-1, the V gene TRBV5-1, with 7 positions matching TRBD2. Germline CDR1 and CDR2: SGHRS and YFSETQ. This CDR3 is built from 16 residues. J was trimmed by 4 bases and V by 0 bases; bases with no gene match: 7.